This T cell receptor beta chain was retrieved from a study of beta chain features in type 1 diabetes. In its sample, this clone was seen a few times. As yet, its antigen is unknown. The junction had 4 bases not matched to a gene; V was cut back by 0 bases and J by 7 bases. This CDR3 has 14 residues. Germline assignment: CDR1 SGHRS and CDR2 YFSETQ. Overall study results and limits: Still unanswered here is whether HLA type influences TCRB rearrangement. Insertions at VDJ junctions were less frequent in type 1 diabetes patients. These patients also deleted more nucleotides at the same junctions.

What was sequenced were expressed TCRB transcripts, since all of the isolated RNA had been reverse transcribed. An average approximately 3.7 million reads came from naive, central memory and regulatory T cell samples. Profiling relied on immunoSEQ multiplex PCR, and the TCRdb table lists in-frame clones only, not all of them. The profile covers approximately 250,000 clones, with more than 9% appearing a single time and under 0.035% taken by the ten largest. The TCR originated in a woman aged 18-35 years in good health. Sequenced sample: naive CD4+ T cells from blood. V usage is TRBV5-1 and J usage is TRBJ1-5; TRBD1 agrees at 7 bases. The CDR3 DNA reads TGCGCCAGCAGCTTGGGACAGGGAGGCCAGCCCCAGCATTTT. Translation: CASSLGQGGQPQHF.